One sample yielded the 26 T cell receptor beta chains listed below, sequenced in a study of T cells in Graves' hyperthyroidism and ophthalmopathy. There were TCR beta CDR3 regions amplified from RNA transcripts. The HTBI primer set drove a first-round RT-PCR of the TCR CDR3. TCRdb analysed the multiplex PCR reads with MiXCR anew, one entry per CDR3 protein. This table holds around 600,000 distinct CDR3 sequences, more than 13% found once. The sequenced sample was blood. Receptors originate from a woman aged 18-29 years with Graves' ophthalmopathy.

This clonotype has just a few counts. This chain links TRBV4-2 with TRBJ2-3; D gene unclear. V lost 0 bases to trimming and J lost 1 base, with 8 bases between them. The CDR3 extends over 15 amino acids. Germline V lookup: CDR1 LGHNA, CDR2 YNFKEQ. The CDR3: CASSQEWIGTDTQYF. CDR3 nucleotides: TGTGCCAGCAGCCAAGAGTGGATTGGCACAGATACGCAGTATTTT.

The table lists this clonotype with many counts. The J gene is TRBJ2-5, the V gene TRBV19; 9 bases line up with TRBD2. CDR3 length equals 14 residues. Germline-derived CDR1 and CDR2 are LNHDA and SQIVND (reference sequence). V shed 6 bases and J 5 bases; nucleotides not matched to a gene: 7. CDR3 DNA: TGTGCCAGTAGACCGGCGGGAGGGATGGAGACCCAGTACTTC. This codes for CASRPAGGMETQYF.

The CDR3 protein is CSAISTGHGYTF. In nucleotides, the CDR3 is TGCAGTGCAATTTCGACAGGGCATGGCTACACCTTC. J is TRBJ1-2 and V is TRBV20-1, with 7 bases fitting TRBD1. The V and J ends lost 6 bases and 6 bases, in that order; junction bases with no gene match: 7. This CDR3 comprises 12 residues. Germline-derived CDR1 and CDR2 are DFQATT and SNEGSKA (reference sequence).

The table lists this clonotype with many counts. The chain carries TRBV28 and TRBJ1-2; TRBD1 is a possible D gene (6 bases). The V and J ends lost 2 bases and 6 bases respectively, with 25 bases between them. CDR3 length: 18 residues. CDR1 MDHEN and CDR2 SYDVKM come from the germline V gene. CDR3 in DNA: TGTGCCAGCAGTTTAGTCGTTGCGGGGGCCGCGACCTTACATGGCTACACCTTC. It specifies CASSLVVAGAATLHGYTF.

V usage is TRBV20-1 and J usage is TRBJ2-5; possible D gene TRBD2, 6 bases. CDR3 length: 13 amino acids. The germline CDR1 and CDR2 sequences are DFQATT and SNEGSKA (reference sequence). As DNA, the CDR3 is TGCAGCGCGACGGGAGATGGGGAAGAGACCCAGTACTTC. Residues: CSATGDGEETQYF.

The gene calls are TRBV12-3 or TRBV12-4 and TRBJ1-1; 7 bases map to TRBD1. After removal of 2 bases from V and 3 bases from J, the junction contained 9 bases not matched to a gene. This CDR3 has 16 amino acids. DNA for the CDR3: TGTGCCAGCAGTTTAAAGGGGGCCCTGACCTACACTGAAGCTTTCTTT. Translating it yields CASSLKGALTYTEAFF.

This clonotype was found many times. V and J are TRBV28 and TRBJ2-7, with D possibly being TRBD2 (6 bases). CDR3 length equals 14 residues. V shed 6 bases and J shed 7 bases, with 19 bases lying between them. CDR1 is MDHEN and CDR2 is SYDVKM in the germline V gene. This CDR3 reads CASRPLLVAGEQYF. DNA of the CDR3: TGTGCCAGCAGGCCCTTGCTGGTGGCGGGAGAGCAGTACTTC.

This clonotype was seen many times. V and J are TRBV7-2 and TRBJ2-5; D uncertain. Trimming took off 5 bases at V and 5 bases at J, with 15 bases between the two ends. This CDR3 contains 14 residues. CDR1 is SGHTA and CDR2 is FQGNSA in the germline V gene. The CDR3 DNA reads as TGTGCCAGCAGCCTGGCGTGGCATGAGGAGACCCAGTACTTC. Protein product: CASSLAWHEETQYF. Variable domain in full (rest from reference TRBV7-2 and TRBJ2-5): GAGVSQSPSNKVTEKGKDVELRCDPISGHTALYWYRQSLGQGLEFLIYFQGNSAPDKSGLPSDRFSAERTGGSVSTLTIQRTQQEDSAVYLCASSLAWHEETQYFGPGTRLLVL.

This clonotype was counted many times. The chain combines TRBV2 with TRBJ2-7; weak D call: TRBD2 (5 bases). This CDR3 region has 12 residues. The germline CDR1 and CDR2 sequences are SNHLY and FYNNEI. The germline V and J ends were trimmed by 6 bases and 2 bases, with 8 bases remaining between them. This CDR3 reads CASRPLAYEQYF. DNA of the CDR3: TGTGCCAGCAGGCCACTAGCCTACGAGCAGTACTTC.

At least ten counts were recorded for this clonotype. The genes are TRBV5-1 and TRBJ2-7; a possible D gene is TRBD1 (5 bases). Germline V gene lookup returns CDR1 SGHRS and CDR2 YFSETQ. V was pared by 3 bases and J by 2 bases, with 12 bases between. The CDR3 contains 14 residues. The CDR3: CASSYPTGPYEQYF. The CDR3 DNA is TGCGCCAGCAGCTACCCTACAGGACCCTACGAGCAGTACTTC.

This clonotype was recorded many times. The chain is built from TRBV6-1 and TRBJ2-3; perhaps TRBD2 as D (6 bases). The CDR3 length is 16 residues. Per germline, CDR1 MNHNS and CDR2 SASEGT. Trimming shortened V by 5 bases and J by 1 base, and 16 bases separated the two germline ends. The CDR3 DNA reads TGTGCCAGCAGTCCCGAAGGTGGCGGGGGCACAGATACGCAGTATTTT. It encodes CASSPEGGGGTDTQYF.

This clonotype showed up just a few times. V gene TRBV3-1 combines with J gene TRBJ2-1, with D uncertain. Per the germline V gene, CDR1 is LGHDT and CDR2 is YNNKEL (reference sequence). V was cut by 0 bases and J by 11 bases, with 11 bases left in between. The CDR3 sequence is 13 residues long. The CDR3, as DNA: TGTGCCAGCAGCCAAGAAGAGCGACTCCAGCAGTTCTTC. It codes for CASSQEERLQQFF.

In this sample, this clonotype turned up many times. The CDR3 loop is CASSQDARDEQYF. The CDR3 DNA sequence: TGTGCCAGCAGCCAAGATGCCAGAGACGAGCAGTACTTC. The genes are TRBV3-1 and TRBJ2-7; D unresolved. V dropped 0 bases and J dropped 5 bases, with 8 bases sitting between them. This CDR3 is 13 amino acids long. The germline V gene has CDR1 LGHDT and CDR2 YNNKEL (reference sequence).

The gene calls are TRBV30 and TRBJ2-3; TRBD2 matches 10 bases. This CDR3 comprises 14 residues. The V segment lost 2 bases and the J segment 3 bases; nucleotides outside the gene matches: 2. The germline CDR1 and CDR2 sequences are GTSNPN and SVGIG (reference sequence). Here the CDR3 DNA reads TGTGCCTGGAGTAATAGCGGGAGGACAGATACGCAGTATTTT. Protein product: CAWSNSGRTDTQYF.

This clonotype was detected ten times or more. The chain employs TRBV29-1 and TRBJ2-7, with TRBD1 as a possible D gene (6 bases). This CDR3 is 13 amino acids long. V lost 8 bases and J 3 bases, leaving 17 bases between the germline ends. The germline gives CDR1 SQVTM, CDR2 ANQGSEA. Written as DNA, the CDR3 is TGCAGCACAACACAGGGCTTCGACTACGAGCAGTACTTC. This translates into CSTTQGFDYEQYF.

This chain joins TRBV7-3 and TRBJ2-6; TRBD1 might be the D (5 bases). The CDR3 extends over 17 amino acids. Trimming stripped 5 bases from V and 0 bases from J, with 14 bases between. Germline V lookup: CDR1 SGHTA, CDR2 FQGTGA. CDR3 residues: CASSQFAGLSGANVLTF. CDR3 DNA: TGTGCCAGCAGCCAATTCGCAGGGCTCTCTGGGGCCAACGTCCTGACTTTC.

This clonotype showed up many times. The chain joins TRBV12-3 or TRBV12-4 to TRBJ1-3; D unclear. V was clipped by 6 bases and J by 4 bases, with 13 bases between them. The CDR3 is 14 residues long. CDR3 nucleotide sequence: TGTGCCAGCAGCCTTAGGGAGTCCGGAAACACCATATATTTT. Translation gives CASSLRESGNTIYF.

This clonotype was seen many times. The V and J genes are TRBV7-8 and TRBJ2-2, with D uncertain. Trimming took 8 bases from V and 3 from J, leaving 16 bases between them. CDR3 size: 15 residues. Germline loops: CDR1 SGHVS, CDR2 FQNEAQ. The CDR3 loop reads CASSARREDTGELFF. The CDR3 DNA sequence: TGTGCCAGCTCCGCTCGGAGAGAGGACACCGGGGAGCTGTTTTTT. The full variable domain, with the rest looked up from reference TRBV7-8 and TRBJ2-2, is GAGVSQSPRYKVAKRGQDVALRCDPISGHVSLFWYQQALGQGPEFLTYFQNEAQLDKSGLPSDRFFAERPEGSVSTLKIQRTQQEDSAVYLCASSARREDTGELFFGEGSRLTVL.

The chain combines TRBV19 with TRBJ2-7; 7 bases match TRBD1. The length of the CDR3 is 14 residues. The J segment lost 2 bases and the V segment lost 6 bases, leaving 7 bases of the junction unmatched. From germline, CDR1 is LNHDA and CDR2 SQIVND (reference sequence). CDR3 amino acids: CASSWRQGAYEQYF. In DNA form, the CDR3 reads TGTGCCAGTAGCTGGCGGCAGGGGGCCTACGAGCAGTACTTC.

The gene calls are TRBV10-3 and TRBJ1-2; D may be TRBD1 (5 bases). Trimming removed 2 bases at V and 10 bases at J, with 14 bases between. The CDR3 covers 13 residues. Germline V gene lookup returns CDR1 ENHRY and CDR2 SYGVKD. CDR3 residues: CAISEMDLRDYTF. In DNA form, the CDR3 reads TGTGCCATCAGTGAGATGGACCTCAGGGACTACACCTTC.

CDR3 residues: CASSLKDGGWDRRAGEQFF. The CDR3 DNA follows: TGTGCCAGCAGCTTAAAGGATGGTGGGTGGGACCGACGGGCAGGAGAGCAGTTCTTC. V gene TRBV7-3 combines with J gene TRBJ2-1; D may be TRBD1 or TRBD2 (5 bases each). The length of the CDR3 is 19 residues. Germline assignment: CDR1 SGHTA and CDR2 FQGTGA. V was clipped by 1 base and J by 10 bases, with 29 bases between them.

This clonotype was found once. The junction departs from the called germline gene at one end, perhaps through a read error. CDR3 sequence reads: CASSRGDRAGEQCF. CDR3 DNA: TGTGCCAGCAGTCGAGGCGATAGGGCGGGCGAGCAGTGCTTC. The rearrangement links TRBV12-3 or TRBV12-4 to TRBJ2-7, with a possible D match to TRBD2 (5 bases). The length of the CDR3 is 14 residues.

In this sample, this clonotype turned up many times. The chain couples TRBV20-1 to TRBJ1-5; 8 nucleotides line up with TRBD1. The CDR3 runs to 13 residues. The germline gives CDR1 DFQATT, CDR2 SNEGSKA (reference sequence). J was trimmed by 7 bases and V by 6 bases; bases with no gene match: 8. This CDR3 is CSAHAGGSQPQHF. CDR3 DNA: TGCAGTGCACATGCAGGGGGCAGCCAGCCCCAGCATTTT.

This clonotype was counted many times. The chain couples TRBV6-5 to TRBJ1-5, with 8 bases identical to TRBD1. Germline-derived CDR1 and CDR2 are MNHEY and SVGAGI. With V trimmed by 0 bases and J by 4 bases, 8 bases remained unmatched. CDR3 length: 17 amino acids. This CDR3 is CASSYSIRQGANQPQHF. The CDR3 DNA reads TGTGCCAGCAGTTACTCGATCCGTCAGGGGGCAAATCAGCCCCAGCATTTT.

The rearrangement links TRBV6-2 or TRBV6-3 to TRBJ2-1; no clear D gene. CDR1 is MNHEY and CDR2 is SVGEGT in the germline V gene. Trimming stripped 2 bases from V and 9 bases from J, with 8 bases between. The CDR3 is 12 residues long. Here the CDR3 DNA reads TGTGCCAGCAGTTACCTCAACCTTGAGCAGTTCTTC. Protein: CASSYLNLEQFF.

Concerning this clonotype: Since a much larger clone is just one base distant, this may be a read error. A read error is likely, as this CDR3 ends without the conserved phenylalanine or tryptophan. CDR3 sequence (DNA): TGTGCCAGCAGCACGCTGGACAGTCAGCCCCAGCATCTT. Protein sequence: CASSTLDSQPQHL. The chain recombines TRBV7-9 with TRBJ1-5; a weak D match, TRBD1 (6 bases). V was pared by 5 bases and J by 6 bases, with 11 bases between. The germline V gene encodes CDR1 SEHNR and CDR2 FQNEAQ (reference sequence). This CDR3 has 13 amino acids.